This T cell receptor (beta chain) emerged from a study of vaccination effects on CD4 cells after COVID-19. At the level of the study: Two recovered convalescent patients were sampled 16 days and one week pre-vaccination. Points from the study as a whole: No early post-infection timepoints were available in the study, which also included few convalescent patients.

The method was immunoSEQ multiplex PCR; TCRdb's version includes in-frame clones alone and lacks a portion of them. The sample lists 40,000 to 55,000 clones, roughly 80% occurring once. A 10-day culture period preceded the isolation of CD4+ T cells. Infection with SARS-CoV-2 occurred in the person between March and December 2020, and PCR confirmed it. IL-2 medium was substituted for half the medium on days 3 and 7. In the case of this clone: The antigen remains unidentified.

CDR1 is LNHNV, CDR2 YYDKDF, per germline (reference sequence). V was pared by 0 bases and J by 0 bases, with 8 bases between. The CDR3 has 15 amino acids. The rearrangement joins TRBV15 to TRBJ2-5; D is perhaps TRBD2 (6 bases). Sequences were derived from CD4+ T cells from PBMCs cultured without peptide, sampled before COVID-19 vaccination. The clonotype originates from a human donor who had a prior SARS-CoV-2 infection. DNA for the CDR3: TGTGCCACCAGCAGAGATGCGGGGCACCAAGAGACCCAGTACTTC. Translation: CATSRDAGHQETQYF.